This T cell receptor (beta chain) is drawn from a study of blood T cell repertoires in COVID-19. The overall study: There were acute and convalescent COVID-19 samples, and they came from the United States, Italy and Spain.

In the study's own analysis: Scientists estimated how many nucleated cells there were by amplifying reference gene primers. Method: immunoSEQ multiplex PCR; TCRdb's copy keeps in-frame clones and lacks some. V and J calls and clone size are copied from that table; D and trimming were computed from the DNA. Counted here are some 150,000 clones, around 85% occurring once; the ten biggest clones make up 1% to 1.5%. The V end lost 1 base, the J end lost 7 bases, and 10 bases lay between the germline ends. The CDR3 covers 13 residues. CDR1 is LGHNA, CDR2 YNFKEQ, per germline. This clonotype was obtained from a man in his sixties who had recovered from COVID-19. Material for sequencing was peripheral blood. This chain connects TRBV4-2 to TRBJ1-2; D is possibly TRBD1 (5 bases). The CDR3 loop reads CASSQAGMGGYTF. CDR3 nucleotide sequence: TGTGCCAGCAGCCAAGCAGGGATGGGTGGCTACACCTTC.